The 18 T cell receptor beta chains below were found in one sample sequenced in a study of blood T cell repertoires in COVID-19. Libraries were prepared by immunoSEQ multiplex PCR; TCRdb keeps only in-frame clonotypes and omits some of them. This table holds 300,000 to 400,000 clones, more than 70% found once. The material sequenced was peripheral blood. The receptors derive from an older woman with COVID-19, enrolled during active disease.

This clone was found once. The chain has TRBV6-5 and TRBJ2-7, with 7 bases lining up with TRBD1. The CDR3 totals 16 residues. The V and J ends lost 0 bases and 0 bases, in that order; junction bases with no gene match: 5. Germline-derived CDR1 and CDR2 are MNHEY and SVGAGI. CDR3 DNA: TGTGCCAGCAGTTACTCGAAGACAGGGTTCTCCTACGAGCAGTACTTC. Its protein product is CASSYSKTGFSYEQYF.

This chain connects TRBV19 to TRBJ1-2, with D possibly TRBD1 on 5 matching bases. Germline lookup yields CDR1 LNHDA and CDR2 SQIVND (reference sequence). The CDR3 is 13 residues long. V was clipped by 6 bases and J by 0 bases, with 8 bases between them. CDR3 region: CASRQGSNYGYTF. The CDR3 bases are TGTGCCAGTAGGCAGGGTTCTAACTATGGCTACACCTTC.

V is TRBV2 and J is TRBJ2-4, with D hard to call. The CDR3 contains 15 residues. The germline CDR1 and CDR2 sequences are SNHLY and FYNNEI. With 4 bases removed from V and 0 bases from J, the gap between germline ends came to 10 bases. Written as DNA, the CDR3 is TGTGCCAGCAGTGGGAACAGTCTAGCCAAAAACATTCAGTACTTC. Encoded protein: CASSGNSLAKNIQYF. Full variable domain (rest looked up from reference TRBV2 and TRBJ2-4): EPEVTQTPSHQVTQMGQEVILRCVPISNHLYFYWYRQILGQKVEFLVSFYNNEISEKSEIFDDQFSVERPDGSNFTLKIRSTKLEDSAMYFCASSGNSLAKNIQYFGAGTRLSVL.

This clone was seen only once. This chain connects TRBV6-5 to TRBJ1-3; 7 bases fit TRBD1. V lost 0 bases to trimming and J lost 2 bases; unmatched junction nucleotides: 4. CDR1 and CDR2 from the germline V gene are MNHEY and SVGAGI. This CDR3 is built from 16 residues. CDR3 DNA: TGTGCCAGCAGTTACTCAGGGGGCATAACTGGAAACACCATATATTTT. It codes for CASSYSGGITGNTIYF.

The chain employs TRBV5-5 and TRBJ2-7, with D possibly being TRBD2 (6 bases). The CDR3 runs 14 residues. CDR1 SGHKS and CDR2 YYEKEE come from the germline V gene (reference sequence). Between the trimmed V and J ends, which lost 0 bases and 4 bases, there was a span of 11 bases. CDR3 sequence (DNA): TGTGCCAGCAGCTTGGCCGGGACTGAGTACGAGCAGTACTTC. This gives the protein CASSLAGTEYEQYF.

The chain carries TRBV6-5 and TRBJ1-1; maybe TRBD1 (6 bases). The ends were cut back, 6 bases at V and 4 bases at J, with 15 bases in the middle. The CDR3 spans 14 residues. Germline V gives CDR1 MNHEY, CDR2 SVGAGI. The CDR3 spells CASRRTESTTEAFF. As DNA, the CDR3 is TGTGCCAGCAGAAGGACAGAGTCGACCACTGAAGCTTTCTTT.

The rearrangement links TRBV2 to TRBJ1-3, with D possibly matching TRBD1 (6 bases). Trimming cost V 8 bases and J 4 bases, with 15 bases left between them. The CDR3 runs to 14 residues. Germline CDR1 SNHLY, CDR2 FYNNEI. In nucleotides, the CDR3 is TGTGCCAGCGATAGGGACACTAGGGGAAACACCATATATTTT. This encodes CASDRDTRGNTIYF.

The rearrangement joins TRBV2 to TRBJ2-2; perhaps TRBD2 as D (5 bases). The CDR3 runs to 13 residues. Trimming pared 4 bases from V and 5 bases from J, leaving 8 bases between. Germline lookup yields CDR1 SNHLY and CDR2 FYNNEI. This chain's CDR3 is CASSVRRTGELFF. DNA for the CDR3: TGTGCCAGCAGTGTCAGGAGGACCGGGGAGCTGTTTTTT.

V gene TRBV10-3 combines with J gene TRBJ1-5; tentative D call: TRBD1 (5 bases). The CDR3 sequence is 16 residues long. Germline CDR1 and CDR2: ENHRY and SYGVKD. V gave up 3 bases and J gave up 7 bases, with 19 bases separating them. As DNA, the CDR3 is TGTGCCATCAGTGATTCCCAGGTAGGGGCAGGACAGCCCCAGCATTTT. Translation gives CAISDSQVGAGQPQHF.

Note on this clone: Within the sample, other DNA sequences also encode this same CDR3. The chain links TRBV6-5 to TRBJ2-6; the D is unclear. The V and J ends lost 7 bases and 4 bases respectively, with 5 bases between them. Germline values: CDR1 MNHEY, CDR2 SVGAGI. The CDR3 covers 12 residues. CDR3 in DNA: TGTGCCAGCACATCCGGGGCCAACGTCCTGACTTTC. Translating gives CASTSGANVLTF.

The chain is built from TRBV3-1 (or the pseudogene TRBV3-2) and TRBJ1-4, with D maybe TRBD1 (5 bases). Germline lookup yields CDR1 LGHDT and CDR2 YNNKEL (reference sequence). The length of the CDR3 is 15 residues. Trimming left V 6 bases short and J 2 bases short, with 13 bases between. CDR3: CASSPIAGTNEKLFF. The CDR3, as DNA: TGTGCCAGCAGTCCTATAGCAGGGACTAATGAAAAACTGTTTTTT.

The genes are TRBV18 and TRBJ2-2; D may be TRBD2 (5 bases). The germline V and J ends were trimmed by 2 bases and 1 base, with 11 bases remaining between them. This CDR3 contains 16 residues. CDR1 is KGHSH and CDR2 is LQKENI in the germline V gene. CDR3 protein: CASSPRLAKNTGELFF. The DNA for the CDR3 is TGTGCCAGCTCACCAAGGCTAGCTAAGAACACCGGGGAGCTGTTTTTT.

The sample holds one count of this clone. The chain employs TRBV3-1 (or the pseudogene TRBV3-2) and TRBJ2-3, with D perhaps matching TRBD2 (6 bases). This CDR3 has 15 amino acids. V was pared by 4 bases and J by 2 bases, with 13 bases between. Germline assignment: CDR1 LGHDT and CDR2 YNNKEL (reference sequence). CDR3: CASSLLAGYTDTQYF. Here the CDR3 DNA reads TGTGCCAGCAGCCTTCTGGCGGGGTACACAGATACGCAGTATTTT.

Concerning this clone: The same CDR3 arises from other DNA sequences in this sample as well. The chain is built from TRBV5-8 and TRBJ1-5, with 7 nucleotides matching TRBD1. Germline V CDR1 and CDR2: SGHTS, YDEGEE. The CDR3 runs to 15 residues. Germline trimming cut 7 bases from V and 0 bases from J; bases unmatched to any gene: 7. CDR3 sequence: CASGTGENSNQPQHF. The CDR3, as DNA: TGTGCCAGCGGTACAGGGGAGAATAGCAATCAGCCCCAGCATTTT.

The chain is built from TRBV7-2 and TRBJ2-7, with 10 bases matching TRBD1. Germline V lookup: CDR1 SGHTA, CDR2 FQGNSA. With V trimmed by 5 bases and J by 3 bases, 7 bases remained unmatched. This CDR3 comprises 15 residues. CDR3 sequence (DNA): TGTGCCAGCAGCCCTTCCGGGACAGGGGTCTACGAGCAGTACTTC. Translated, it gives CASSPSGTGVYEQYF.

The V gene is TRBV2, the J gene TRBJ2-3; 7 bases match TRBD2. This CDR3 region has 14 residues. V was pared by 6 bases and J by 8 bases, with 11 bases of the junction left unmatched. The germline V gene has CDR1 SNHLY and CDR2 FYNNEI. CDR3 DNA: TGTGCCAGCAGCGCTCTGACTAGCTCTGGTACGCAGTATTTT. Protein: CASSALTSSGTQYF.

The genes are TRBV18 and TRBJ2-7, with 8 positions matching TRBD1. Germline V gives CDR1 KGHSH, CDR2 LQKENI. The CDR3 is 17 residues long. The J segment lost 1 base and the V segment lost 3 bases, leaving 11 bases of the junction unmatched. CDR3 nucleotides: TGTGCCAGCTCACCTAACCGCGGACAGGGAATATCCTACGAGCAGTACTTC. The encoded protein is CASSPNRGQGISYEQYF.

J is TRBJ2-4 and V is TRBV10-1; the D gene is possibly TRBD2 (5 bases). This CDR3 spans 13 amino acids. Deletions cut 5 bases from V and 2 bases from J, with 7 bases between. Germline V gives CDR1 WNHNN, CDR2 SYGVQD (reference sequence). The CDR3 nucleotides are TGCGCCAGCAGTTCGGGGACCAAAAACATTCAGTACTTC. Residues: CASSSGTKNIQYF.